The text below deals with one T cell receptor beta chain. What it binds is unknown. Per germline, CDR1 MNHEY and CDR2 SMNVEV (reference sequence). The length of the CDR3 is 18 residues. With 0 bases clipped from V and 3 bases from J, the junction kept 11 bases outside the gene matches. This PCR relied on a set of 60 Vbeta primers and 13 Jbeta primers. This table comes from immunoSEQ multiplex PCR, and its TCRdb copy is limited to in-frame clones, with some not included. The sample has over 60,000 clones; more than 70% are singletons. The sample comes from a study of cytomegalovirus exposure and HLA in healthy donors. Study context: In a previous analysis, nearly 120 million unique TCR beta sequences were found from approximately 180 million T cells. General observations from the study: The Asian-associated ancestry cluster reportedly had fewer N-insertions than the approximately 700-donor mean in a later analysis.

This clonotype was sampled from a woman aged 25 to 45 in good health and CMV-seronegative. The chain uses TRBV27 and TRBJ2-3; 8 bases are a match to TRBD2. The sequencing input was PBMCs. CDR3 nucleotides: TGTGCCAGCAGTTTATCCAATTACCATAGCGGGGATACAGATACGCAGTATTTT. It is translated as CASSLSNYHSGDTDTQYF.